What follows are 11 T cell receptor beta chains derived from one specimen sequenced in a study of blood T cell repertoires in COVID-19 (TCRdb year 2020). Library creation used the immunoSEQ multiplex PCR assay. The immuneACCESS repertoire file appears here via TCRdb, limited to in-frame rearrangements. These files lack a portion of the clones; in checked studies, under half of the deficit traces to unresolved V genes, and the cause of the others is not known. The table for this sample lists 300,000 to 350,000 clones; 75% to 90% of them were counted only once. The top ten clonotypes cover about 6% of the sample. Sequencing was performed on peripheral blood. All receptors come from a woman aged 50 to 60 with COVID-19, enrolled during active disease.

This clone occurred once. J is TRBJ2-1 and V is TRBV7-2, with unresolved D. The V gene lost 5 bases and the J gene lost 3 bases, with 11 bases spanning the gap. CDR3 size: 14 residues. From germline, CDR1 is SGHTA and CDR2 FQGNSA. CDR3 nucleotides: TGTGCCAGCAGCACCCGAGACATCTACAATGAGCAGTTCTTC. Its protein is CASSTRDIYNEQFF.

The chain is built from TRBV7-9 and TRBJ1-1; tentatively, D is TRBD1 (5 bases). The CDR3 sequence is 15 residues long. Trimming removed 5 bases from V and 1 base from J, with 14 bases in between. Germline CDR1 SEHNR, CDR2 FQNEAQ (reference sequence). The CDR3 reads CASSPRTYRNTEAFF. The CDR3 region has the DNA TGTGCCAGCAGCCCGCGGACATATAGGAACACTGAAGCTTTCTTT.

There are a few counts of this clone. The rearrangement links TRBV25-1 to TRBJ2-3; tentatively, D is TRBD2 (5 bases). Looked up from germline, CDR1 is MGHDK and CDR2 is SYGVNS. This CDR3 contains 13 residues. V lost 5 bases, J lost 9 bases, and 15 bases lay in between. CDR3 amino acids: CASSFAGGSTQYF. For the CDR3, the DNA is TGTGCCAGCAGTTTCGCGGGCGGGTCAACGCAGTATTTT. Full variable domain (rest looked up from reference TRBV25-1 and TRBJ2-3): EADIYQTPRYLVIGTGKKITLECSQTMGHDKMYWYQQDPGMELHLIHYSYGVNSTEKGDLSSESTVSRIRTEHFPLTLESARPSHTSQYLCASSFAGGSTQYFGPGTRLTVL.

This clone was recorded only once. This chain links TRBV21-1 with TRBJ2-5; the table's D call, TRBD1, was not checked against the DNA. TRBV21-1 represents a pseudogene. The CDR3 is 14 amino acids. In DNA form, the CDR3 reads TGTGCCAGCAGCAAAGTTAACAGACAAGAGACCCAGTACTTC. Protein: CASSKVNRQETQYF.

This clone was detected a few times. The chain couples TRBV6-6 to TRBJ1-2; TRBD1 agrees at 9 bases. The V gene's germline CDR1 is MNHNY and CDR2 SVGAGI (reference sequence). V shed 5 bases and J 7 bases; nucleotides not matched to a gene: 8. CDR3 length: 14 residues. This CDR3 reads CASSRSGTGFGYTF. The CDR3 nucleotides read TGTGCCAGCAGTCGATCCGGGACAGGGTTTGGCTACACCTTC.

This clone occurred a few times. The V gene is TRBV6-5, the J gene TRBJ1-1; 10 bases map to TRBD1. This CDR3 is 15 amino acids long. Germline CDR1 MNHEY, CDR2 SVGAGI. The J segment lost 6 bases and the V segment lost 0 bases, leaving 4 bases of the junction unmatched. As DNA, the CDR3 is TGTGCCAGCAGTTACTCGACAGGGGGCGCGGCTGAAGCTTTCTTT. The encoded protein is CASSYSTGGAAEAFF.

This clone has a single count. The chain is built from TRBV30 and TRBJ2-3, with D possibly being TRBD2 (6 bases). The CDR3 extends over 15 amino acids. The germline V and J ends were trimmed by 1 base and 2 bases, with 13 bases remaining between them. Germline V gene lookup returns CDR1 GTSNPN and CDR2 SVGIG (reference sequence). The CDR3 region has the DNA TGTGCCTGGAGTGGAGTCGGCGGGATCACAGATACGCAGTATTTT. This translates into CAWSGVGGITDTQYF.

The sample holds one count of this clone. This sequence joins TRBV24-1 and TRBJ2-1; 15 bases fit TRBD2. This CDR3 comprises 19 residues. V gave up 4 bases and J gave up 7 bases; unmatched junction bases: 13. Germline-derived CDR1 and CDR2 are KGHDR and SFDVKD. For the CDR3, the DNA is TGTGCCACCAGTGACTCGGGACTAGCGGGAGGTCAAACGTTGAATGAGCAGTTCTTC. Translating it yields CATSDSGLAGGQTLNEQFF.

In nucleotides, the CDR3 is TGCAGCGTCGGGGACAGCCGAAATGAAAAACTGTTTTTT. It specifies CSVGDSRNEKLFF. This rearrangement joins TRBV29-1 to TRBJ1-4, with 7 bases matching TRBD1. The CDR3 sequence is 13 residues long. The V segment lost 6 bases and the J segment 5 bases; nucleotides outside the gene matches: 6. CDR1 and CDR2 (germline): SQVTM, ANQGSEA.

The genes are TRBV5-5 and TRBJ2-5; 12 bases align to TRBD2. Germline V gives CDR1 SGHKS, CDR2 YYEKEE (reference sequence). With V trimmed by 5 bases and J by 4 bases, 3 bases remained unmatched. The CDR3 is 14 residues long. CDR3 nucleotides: TGTGCCAGCAGTCCGACTAGCGGGGGAGAGACCCAGTACTTC. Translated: CASSPTSGGETQYF.

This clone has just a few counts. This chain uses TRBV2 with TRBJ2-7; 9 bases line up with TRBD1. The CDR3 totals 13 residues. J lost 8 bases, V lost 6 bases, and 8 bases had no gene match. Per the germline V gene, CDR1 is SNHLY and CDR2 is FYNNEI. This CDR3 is CASRLRQGGQQYF. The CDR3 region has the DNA TGTGCCAGCAGACTTCGACAGGGGGGACAGCAGTACTTC.